This T cell receptor (beta chain) was captured by sequencing in a study of blood T cell repertoires in COVID-19. Measured with immunoSEQ multiplex PCR; TCRdb has only the in-frame clones, and not every one. The sample contains roughly 380,000 clones, 70% to 90% of which appear only once. Participants, about 18 to 100 years old, spanned approximately 25 US areas. CDR3 length equals 13 residues. Trimming removed 3 bases from V and 7 bases from J, with 12 bases in between. The V gene's germline CDR1 is LGHNT and CDR2 FRNRAP. V is TRBV12-5 and J is TRBJ1-1, with D possibly being TRBD1 (6 bases). This clonotype was sampled from a man aged 25-40 years who had recovered from COVID-19. Source material: PBMCs or T cells enriched from blood (not recorded which). CDR3 DNA sequence: TGTGCTAGTGGTTTAGGACAGAGCCTTGAAGCTTTCTTT. This gives the protein CASGLGQSLEAFF. The variable domain in full, completed from reference TRBV12-5 and TRBJ1-1, reads DARVTQTPRHKVTEMGQEVTMRCQPILGHNTVFWYRQTMMQGLELLAYFRNRAPLDDSGMPKDRFSAEMPDATLATLKIQPSEPRDSAVYFCASGLGQSLEAFFGQGTRLTVV.